A single T cell receptor (beta chain) is shown here with its context. The data were produced by immunoSEQ multiplex PCR, yet TCRdb's version contains in-frame clones alone and is incomplete. The data hold 150,000 to 200,000 clones, with roughly 88% observed a single time. The entry originates in a study of control samples from healthy donors and cancer patients. V shed 1 base, J shed 6 bases, and the junction held 7 bases outside the gene matches. Germline V CDR1 and CDR2: MDHEN, SYDVKM. There are 15 residues in the CDR3. The receptor comes from a woman between 25 and 40 years old in good health. This rearrangement joins TRBV28 to TRBJ1-2; TRBD1 agrees at 8 bases. Sequencing used blood. The CDR3: CASSLSDRVVHGYTF. The CDR3 nucleotides are TGTGCCAGCAGTTTATCGGACAGGGTAGTTCATGGCTACACCTTC.